The TCR beta chain under discussion was sequenced for a study of blood T cell repertoires in COVID-19. Data came from immunoSEQ multiplex PCR; TCRdb stores just in-frame clones and leaves some out. This table holds hundreds of thousands of clones, roughly 89% found once. Enrolled during active infection, Seattle patients were then followed longitudinally. This clone was counted once. V lost 5 bases and J lost 4, with 9 bases in between. Germline V lookup: CDR1 MNHNY, CDR2 SVGAGI (reference sequence). This CDR3 contains 14 residues. The clonotype comes from a man aged 18-30 years with COVID-19, enrolled during active disease. The chain uses TRBV6-6 and TRBJ1-6; D remains ambiguous. The sequenced sample consisted of peripheral blood. The CDR3 here is CASSAESYNSPLHF. CDR3 coding DNA: TGTGCCAGCAGTGCGGAATCTTATAATTCACCCCTCCACTTT.